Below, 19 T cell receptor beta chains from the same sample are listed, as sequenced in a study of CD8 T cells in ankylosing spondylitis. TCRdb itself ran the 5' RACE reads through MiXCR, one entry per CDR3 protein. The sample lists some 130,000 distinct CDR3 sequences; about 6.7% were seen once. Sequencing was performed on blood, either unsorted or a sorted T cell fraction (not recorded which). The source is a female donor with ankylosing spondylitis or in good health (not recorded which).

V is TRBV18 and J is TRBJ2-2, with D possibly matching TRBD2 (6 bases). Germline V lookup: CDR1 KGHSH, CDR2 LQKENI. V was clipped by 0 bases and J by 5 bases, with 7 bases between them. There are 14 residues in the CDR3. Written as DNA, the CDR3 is TGTGCCAGCTCACCACCGGAGGGGACCGGGGAGCTGTTTTTT. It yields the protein CASSPPEGTGELFF.

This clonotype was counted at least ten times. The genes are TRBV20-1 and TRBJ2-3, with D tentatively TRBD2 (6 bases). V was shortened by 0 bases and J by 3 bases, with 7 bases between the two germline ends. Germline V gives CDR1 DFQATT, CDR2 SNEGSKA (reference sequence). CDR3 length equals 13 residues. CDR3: CSAREAGTDTQYF. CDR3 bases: TGCAGTGCTAGAGAGGCGGGAACAGATACGCAGTATTTT.

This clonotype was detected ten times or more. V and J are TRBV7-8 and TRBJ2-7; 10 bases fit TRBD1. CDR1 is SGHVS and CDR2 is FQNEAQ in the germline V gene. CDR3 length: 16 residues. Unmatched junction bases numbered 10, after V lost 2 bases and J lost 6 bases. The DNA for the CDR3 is TGTGCCAGCAGCTTACGGATGACAGGGGGCCAAATCGAGCAGTACTTC. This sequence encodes CASSLRMTGGQIEQYF.

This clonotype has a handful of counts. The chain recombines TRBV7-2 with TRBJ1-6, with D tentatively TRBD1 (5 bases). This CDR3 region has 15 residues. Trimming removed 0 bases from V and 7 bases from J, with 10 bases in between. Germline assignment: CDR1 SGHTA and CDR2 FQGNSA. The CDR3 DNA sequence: TGTGCCAGCAGCTTAGCGGCCGGGGGGAATTCACCCCTCCACTTT. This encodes CASSLAAGGNSPLHF.

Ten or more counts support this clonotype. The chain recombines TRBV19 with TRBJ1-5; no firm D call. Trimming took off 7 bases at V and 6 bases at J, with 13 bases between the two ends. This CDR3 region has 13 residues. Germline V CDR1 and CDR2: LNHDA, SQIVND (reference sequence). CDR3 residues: CASTALRGQPQHF. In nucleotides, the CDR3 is TGTGCCAGTACGGCCCTCCGAGGTCAGCCCCAGCATTTT. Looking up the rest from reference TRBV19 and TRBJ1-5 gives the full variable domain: DGGITQSPKYLFRKEGQNVTLSCEQNLNHDAMYWYRQDPGQGLRLIYYSQIVNDFQKGDIAEGYSVSREKKESFPLTVTSAQKNPTAFYLCASTALRGQPQHFGDGTRLSIL.

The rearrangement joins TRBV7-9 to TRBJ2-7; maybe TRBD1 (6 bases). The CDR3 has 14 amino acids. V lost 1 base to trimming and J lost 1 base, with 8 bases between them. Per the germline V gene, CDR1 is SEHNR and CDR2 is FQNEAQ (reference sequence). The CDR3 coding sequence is TGTGCCAGCAGCTTAGATGGACAGTCCTACGAGCAGTACTTC. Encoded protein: CASSLDGQSYEQYF. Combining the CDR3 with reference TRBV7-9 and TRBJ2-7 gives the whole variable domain DTGVSQNPRHKITKRGQNVTFRCDPISEHNRLYWYRQTLGQGPEFLTYFQNEAQLEKSRLLSDRFSAERPKGSFSTLEIQRTEQGDSAMYLCASSLDGQSYEQYFGPGTRLTVT.

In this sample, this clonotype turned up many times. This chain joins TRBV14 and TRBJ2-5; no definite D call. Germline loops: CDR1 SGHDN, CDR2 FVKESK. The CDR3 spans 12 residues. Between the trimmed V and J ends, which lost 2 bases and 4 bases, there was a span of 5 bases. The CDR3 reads CASSQWAETQYF. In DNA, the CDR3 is TGTGCCAGCAGCCAATGGGCAGAGACCCAGTACTTC.

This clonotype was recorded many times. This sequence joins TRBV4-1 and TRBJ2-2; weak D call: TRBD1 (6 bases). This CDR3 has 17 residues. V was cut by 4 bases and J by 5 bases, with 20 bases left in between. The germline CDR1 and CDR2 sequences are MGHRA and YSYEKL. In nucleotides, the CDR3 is TGCGCCAGCAGCCCACCTCGGGAACCCCAGGGGACCGGGGAGCTGTTTTTT. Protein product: CASSPPREPQGTGELFF.

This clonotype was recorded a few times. CDR3 coding DNA: TGTGCCAGCAGTTACGAAGCGGGGGTACTCGGGACCCAGTACTTC. Translated: CASSYEAGVLGTQYF. The rearrangement joins TRBV6-2 or TRBV6-3 to TRBJ2-5, with TRBD2 matching 8 bases. Germline assignment: CDR1 MNHEY and CDR2 SVGEGT. V shed 2 bases, J shed 7 bases, and the junction held 9 bases outside the gene matches. The CDR3 runs to 15 residues.

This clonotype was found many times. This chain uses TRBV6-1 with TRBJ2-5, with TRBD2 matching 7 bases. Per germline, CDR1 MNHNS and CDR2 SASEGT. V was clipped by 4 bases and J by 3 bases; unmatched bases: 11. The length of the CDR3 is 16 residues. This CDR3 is CASSANGGSGKETQYF. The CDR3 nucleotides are TGTGCCAGCAGTGCCAACGGGGGGAGTGGTAAAGAGACCCAGTACTTC.

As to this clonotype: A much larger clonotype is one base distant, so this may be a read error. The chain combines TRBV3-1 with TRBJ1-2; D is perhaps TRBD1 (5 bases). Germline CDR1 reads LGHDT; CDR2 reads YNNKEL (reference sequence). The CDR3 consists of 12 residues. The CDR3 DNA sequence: TGTGTCAGCGGAACAGGCAACTATGGCTACACCTTC. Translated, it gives CVSGTGNYGYTF. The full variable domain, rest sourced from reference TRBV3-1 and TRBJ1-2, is DTAVSQTPKYLVTQMGNDKSIKCEQNLGHDTMYWYKQDSKKFLKIMFSYNNKELIINETVPNRFSPKSPDKAHLNLHINSLELGDSAVYFCVSGTGNYGYTFGSGTRLTVV.

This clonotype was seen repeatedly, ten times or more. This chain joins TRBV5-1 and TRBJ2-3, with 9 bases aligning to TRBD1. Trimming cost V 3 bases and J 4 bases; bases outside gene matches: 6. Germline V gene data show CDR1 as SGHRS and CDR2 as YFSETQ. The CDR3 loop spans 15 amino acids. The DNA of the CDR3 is TGCGCCAGCAGCTCGGGGACAGGGATCGCAGATACGCAGTATTTT. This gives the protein CASSSGTGIADTQYF.

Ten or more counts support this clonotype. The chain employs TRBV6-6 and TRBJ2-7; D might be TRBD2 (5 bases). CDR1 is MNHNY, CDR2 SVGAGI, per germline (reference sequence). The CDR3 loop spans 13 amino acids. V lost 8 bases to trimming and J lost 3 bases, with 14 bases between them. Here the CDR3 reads CASEGRLGYEQYF. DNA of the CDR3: TGTGCCAGCGAGGGTAGGTTAGGCTACGAGCAGTACTTC.

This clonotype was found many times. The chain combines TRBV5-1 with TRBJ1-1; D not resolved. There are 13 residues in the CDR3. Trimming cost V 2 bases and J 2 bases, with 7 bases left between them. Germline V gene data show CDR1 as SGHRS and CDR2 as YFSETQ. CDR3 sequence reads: CASSFAQNTEAFF. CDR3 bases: TGCGCCAGCAGCTTCGCCCAAAACACTGAAGCTTTCTTT.

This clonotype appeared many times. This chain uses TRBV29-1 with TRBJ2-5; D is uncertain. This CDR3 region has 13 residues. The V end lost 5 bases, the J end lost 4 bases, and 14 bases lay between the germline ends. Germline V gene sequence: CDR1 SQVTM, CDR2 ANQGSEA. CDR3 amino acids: CSVSAAVGETQYF. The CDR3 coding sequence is TGCAGCGTTTCGGCAGCCGTGGGAGAGACCCAGTACTTC.

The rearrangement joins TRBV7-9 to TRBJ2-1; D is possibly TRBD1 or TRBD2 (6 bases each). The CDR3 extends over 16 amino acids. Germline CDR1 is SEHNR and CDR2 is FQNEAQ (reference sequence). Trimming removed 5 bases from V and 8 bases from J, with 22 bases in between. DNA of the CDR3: TGTGCCAGCAGCGCAGTTAAGGGGGGCCGAGCACATGAGCAGTTCTTC. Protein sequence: CASSAVKGGRAHEQFF.

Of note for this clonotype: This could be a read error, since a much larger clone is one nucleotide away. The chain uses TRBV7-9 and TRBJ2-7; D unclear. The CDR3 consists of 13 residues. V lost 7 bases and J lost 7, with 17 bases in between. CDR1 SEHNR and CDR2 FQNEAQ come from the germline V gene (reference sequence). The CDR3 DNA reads TGTGCCAGCACTAGGATAGGGTTAGAGGAGCAGTACTTC. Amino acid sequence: CASTRIGLEEQYF.

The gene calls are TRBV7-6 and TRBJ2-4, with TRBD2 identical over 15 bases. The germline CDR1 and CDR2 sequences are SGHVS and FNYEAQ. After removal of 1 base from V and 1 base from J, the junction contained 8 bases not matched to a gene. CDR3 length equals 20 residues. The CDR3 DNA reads TGTGCCAGCAGCTTAGGGCCCGGGACTAGCGGGGGGCTGGCCAAAAACATTCAGTACTTC. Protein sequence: CASSLGPGTSGGLAKNIQYF.

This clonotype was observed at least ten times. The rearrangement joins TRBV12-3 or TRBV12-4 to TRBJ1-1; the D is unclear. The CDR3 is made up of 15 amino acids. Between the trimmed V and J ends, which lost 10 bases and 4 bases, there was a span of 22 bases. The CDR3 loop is CATKSLDRRGTEAFF. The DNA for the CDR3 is TGTGCCACCAAGAGCTTGGACCGACGTGGCACTGAAGCTTTCTTT.